The 32 T cell receptor beta chains presented below share a single source sample, sequenced in a study of blood T cell repertoires in COVID-19. Clones were sequenced by immunoSEQ multiplex PCR, and TCRdb holds only the in-frame ones, with some missing. The data show around 320,000 clones, over 90% seen once. Input material: PBMCs or T cells enriched from blood (not recorded which). These receptors came from a woman aged 25 to 39 who had been exposed to COVID-19.

The sample holds one count of this clone. V gene TRBV5-1 combines with J gene TRBJ2-1; D may be TRBD1 (5 bases). V dropped 2 bases and J dropped 0 bases, with 9 bases sitting between them. Germline lookup yields CDR1 SGHRS and CDR2 YFSETQ. CDR3 length equals 15 residues. The CDR3 DNA follows: TGCGCCAGCAGCTTTGGGGCAGGCTCCTACAATGAGCAGTTCTTC. It specifies CASSFGAGSYNEQFF.

CDR3 bases: TGTGCCAGCCGGGGGGCCGGGATAGATACGCAGTATTTT. This encodes CASRGAGIDTQYF. This sequence joins TRBV12-3 or TRBV12-4 and TRBJ2-3; tentatively, D is TRBD2 (7 bases). The CDR3 extends over 13 amino acids. Trimming took 8 bases from V and 5 from J, leaving 14 bases between them.

The chain carries TRBV28 and TRBJ2-1; perhaps TRBD1 as D (6 bases). CDR3 length: 15 residues. Germline CDR1 and CDR2: MDHEN and SYDVKM. V gave up 6 bases and J gave up 2 bases, with 14 bases separating them. The CDR3, as DNA: TGTGCCAGCAGGCCTAGGTCAGGGGCCTACAATGAGCAGTTCTTC. Translating it yields CASRPRSGAYNEQFF.

The chain carries TRBV10-3 and TRBJ2-5; tentative D call: TRBD1 (5 bases). The CDR3 covers 15 residues. Looked up from germline, CDR1 is ENHRY and CDR2 is SYGVKD. V lost 5 bases and J 5 bases, leaving 18 bases between the germline ends. CDR3 nucleotide sequence: TGTGCCATCAGTCCGGACATCACGCGATTGGAGACCCAGTACTTC. Translating gives CAISPDITRLETQYF.

Concerning this clone itself: Other nucleotide sequences from this sample produce the same CDR3. The rearrangement links TRBV7-9 to TRBJ1-6; 7 bases line up with TRBD1. Losses at the gene ends were 3 bases for V and 4 bases for J; bases not matched to a gene: 0. Germline V gives CDR1 SEHNR, CDR2 FQNEAQ (reference sequence). The CDR3 runs to 14 residues. The CDR3, as DNA: TGTGCCAGCAGCTTGGACAGGTATAATTCACCCCTCCACTTT. It specifies CASSLDRYNSPLHF.

This clone was observed a few times. The chain has TRBV5-8 and TRBJ1-4, with a tentative D call TRBD1 (5 bases). The CDR3 runs 16 residues. Trimming took 4 bases from V and 5 from J, leaving 18 bases between them. Germline V CDR1 and CDR2: SGHTS, YDEGEE. This CDR3 is CASSPKGAGWNEKLFF. As DNA, the CDR3 is TGTGCCAGCAGCCCCAAAGGTGCAGGGTGGAATGAAAAACTGTTTTTT.

V usage is TRBV5-4 and J usage is TRBJ1-2, with no clear D. CDR1 is SGHNT and CDR2 is YYREEE in the germline V gene (reference sequence). This CDR3 has 13 residues. Trimming removed 0 bases from V and 6 bases from J, with 9 bases in between. The chain's CDR3 is CASSLGWRDGYTF. DNA for the CDR3: TGTGCCAGCAGCTTGGGTTGGAGAGATGGCTACACCTTC. Variable domain in full (rest from reference TRBV5-4 and TRBJ1-2): ETGVTQSPTHLIKTRGQQVTLRCSSQSGHNTVSWYQQALGQGPQFIFQYYREEENGRGNFPPRFSGLQFPNYSSELNVNALELDDSALYLCASSLGWRDGYTFGSGTRLTVV.

This chain uses TRBV28 with TRBJ1-1; 7 bases map to TRBD1. In germline, CDR1 is MDHEN, CDR2 SYDVKM. With V trimmed by 5 bases and J by 3 bases, 12 bases remained unmatched. The CDR3 contains 16 residues. The CDR3 spells CASSGRQGRVDTEAFF. CDR3 sequence (DNA): TGTGCCAGCAGTGGGCGACAGGGTAGAGTGGACACTGAAGCTTTCTTT.

The rearrangement uses TRBV5-5 and TRBJ1-1; D call uncertain. Trimming took off 1 base at V and 0 bases at J, with 13 bases between the two ends. The CDR3 runs 16 residues. Looked up from germline, CDR1 is SGHKS and CDR2 is YYEKEE (reference sequence). The CDR3 region has the DNA TGTGCCAGCAGCTTGAGGCGGAGGAGCATGAACACTGAAGCTTTCTTT. Translation gives CASSLRRRSMNTEAFF.

This clone was seen a single time. The chain joins TRBV7-9 to TRBJ1-2, with 11 bases that match TRBD1. Trimming cost V 2 bases and J 13 bases; bases outside gene matches: 9. This CDR3 is 14 amino acids long. Germline CDR1 SEHNR, CDR2 FQNEAQ (reference sequence). CDR3 sequence reads: CASSLSGQGAKCTF. The CDR3 DNA is TGTGCCAGCAGCTTATCCGGACAGGGGGCTAAGTGCACCTTC.

This chain joins TRBV7-7 and TRBJ2-5, with 12 bases lining up with TRBD2. CDR3 length equals 15 residues. The V gene end was trimmed by 4 bases and the J gene end by 3 bases; junction bases not matched to a gene: 3. The germline V gene encodes CDR1 SSHAT and CDR2 FNYEAQ (reference sequence). The CDR3 loop reads CASSWTSGMEETQYF. DNA of the CDR3: TGTGCCAGCAGCTGGACTAGCGGGATGGAAGAGACCCAGTACTTC.

The rearrangement joins TRBV9 to TRBJ2-7; 14 bases match TRBD2. V trimming: 2 bases; J trimming: 3 bases; junction bases outside the gene matches: 1. CDR3 length: 15 amino acids. Germline V gene sequence: CDR1 SGDLS, CDR2 YYNGEE. CDR3 residues: CASSVGLAGVYEQYF. CDR3 in DNA: TGTGCCAGCAGCGTGGGACTAGCGGGGGTCTACGAGCAGTACTTC.

The chain uses TRBV3-1 (or the pseudogene TRBV3-2) and TRBJ2-5; 7 bases match TRBD1. This CDR3 has 22 amino acids. Germline assignment: CDR1 LGHDT and CDR2 YNNKEL (reference sequence). Unmatched junction bases numbered 23, after V lost 1 base and J lost 0 bases. CDR3 sequence (DNA): TGTGCCAGCAGCCAAGTTGTTCGTCGGACAGGACCTTATCCACCGTACCAAGAGACCCAGTACTTC. Encoded protein: CASSQVVRRTGPYPPYQETQYF.

This clone was counted once. The chain carries TRBV6-5 and TRBJ1-5; 7 positions agree with TRBD1. CDR3 length: 15 residues. Per germline, CDR1 MNHEY and CDR2 SVGAGI. Trimming cost V 0 bases and J 5 bases; bases outside gene matches: 4. The CDR3 sequence: CASSYSGDRDQPQHF. CDR3 DNA sequence: TGTGCCAGCAGTTACTCTGGAGACAGGGATCAGCCCCAGCATTTT.

The J gene is TRBJ1-6, the V gene TRBV10-2, with D possibly TRBD1 on 5 matching bases. Germline values: CDR1 WSHSY, CDR2 SAAADI. This CDR3 has 14 amino acids. Trimming pared 3 bases from V and 7 bases from J, leaving 10 bases between. As DNA, the CDR3 is TGCGCCAGCAGTGATCCAGGGATGAATTCACCCCTCCACTTT. It encodes CASSDPGMNSPLHF.

The V and J genes are TRBV7-6 and TRBJ2-1; the D gene is possibly TRBD2 (6 bases). This CDR3 has 16 residues. Per the germline V gene, CDR1 is SGHVS and CDR2 is FNYEAQ. V was cut by 1 base and J by 4 bases, with 14 bases left in between. CDR3 sequence (DNA): TGTGCCAGCAGCTTAGGTTCTGGCGGGACTTACAATGAGCAGTTCTTC. Protein: CASSLGSGGTYNEQFF.

The rearrangement links TRBV18 to TRBJ1-2, with 7 bases identical to TRBD1. CDR1 KGHSH and CDR2 LQKENI come from the germline V gene. The CDR3 covers 14 residues. V was pared by 4 bases and J by 2 bases, with 4 bases of the junction left unmatched. DNA of the CDR3: TGTGCCAGCTCACGGGACAGCCCGAACTATGGCTACACCTTC. Translating it yields CASSRDSPNYGYTF.

The chain combines TRBV30 with TRBJ2-7, with TRBD1 identical over 8 bases. CDR3 length: 14 amino acids. Per the germline V gene, CDR1 is GTSNPN and CDR2 is SVGIG (reference sequence). Losses at the gene ends were 3 bases for V and 2 bases for J; bases not matched to a gene: 6. The CDR3 DNA reads TGTGCCTGGAGGGCGGGACAGGTAGCCTACGAGCAGTACTTC. Amino acids: CAWRAGQVAYEQYF.

This sequence joins TRBV5-1 and TRBJ1-3; no clear D. V was trimmed by 6 bases and J by 0 bases, leaving 7 bases between them. Germline V gene sequence: CDR1 SGHRS, CDR2 YFSETQ. The CDR3 is 13 amino acids. Here the CDR3 reads CASTHGSGNTIYF. CDR3 in DNA: TGCGCCAGCACCCACGGCTCTGGAAACACCATATATTTT.

The table lists this clone with a few counts. The V and J genes are TRBV11-2 and TRBJ2-7, with 10 bases matching TRBD2. The ends lost 6 bases at V and 0 bases at J; junction bases unmatched: 11. Per germline, CDR1 SGHAT and CDR2 FQNNGV. CDR3 size: 17 residues. The CDR3 sequence is CASSYSGGPLSSYEQYF. The CDR3 DNA reads as TGTGCCAGCAGTTATAGCGGGGGGCCCCTCAGCTCCTACGAGCAGTACTTC.

The chain carries TRBV9 and TRBJ2-3; tentative D call: TRBD2 (5 bases). The CDR3 covers 15 residues. Germline V lookup: CDR1 SGDLS, CDR2 YYNGEE. The V and J ends lost 0 bases and 1 base respectively, with 9 bases between them. CDR3 sequence (DNA): TGTGCCAGCAGCGTAGCTAGCAGAGGCACAGATACGCAGTATTTT. It translates to CASSVASRGTDTQYF.

The CDR3 loop reads CASSVAGDSSRTQYF. The DNA for the CDR3 is TGTGCCAGCAGCGTAGCTGGGGACTCCTCTAGGACCCAGTACTTC. The chain joins TRBV9 to TRBJ2-5, with D possibly matching TRBD2 (6 bases). The CDR3 runs to 15 residues. With 0 bases removed from V and 7 bases from J, the gap between germline ends came to 16 bases. CDR1 SGDLS and CDR2 YYNGEE come from the germline V gene.

The V call is TRBV6-5, the J call TRBJ1-4; D remains ambiguous. The CDR3 extends over 14 amino acids. Germline lookup yields CDR1 MNHEY and CDR2 SVGAGI. V was pared by 7 bases and J by 5 bases, with 14 bases between. The CDR3 DNA is TGTGCCAGCACTACCCCCCCGGGAAATGAAAAACTGTTTTTT. Translation gives CASTTPPGNEKLFF.

The chain recombines TRBV18 with TRBJ2-5, with 9 bases fitting TRBD2. The CDR3 runs 19 residues. CDR1 and CDR2 (germline): KGHSH, LQKENI. The V segment lost 1 base and the J segment 1 base; nucleotides outside the gene matches: 13. In nucleotides, the CDR3 is TGTGCCAGCTCACCACGTCCCGCGGGGGGGATAATGAGCCAAGAGACCCAGTACTTC. This encodes CASSPRPAGGIMSQETQYF.

The CDR3 here is CASSYSLSNQPQHF. CDR3 in DNA: TGTGCCAGCAGTTACAGCCTTAGCAATCAGCCCCAGCATTTT. The chain couples TRBV6-2 or TRBV6-3 to TRBJ1-5; D is unclear. V was shortened by 2 bases and J by 0 bases, with 5 bases between the two germline ends. There are 14 residues in the CDR3. Germline values: CDR1 MNHEY, CDR2 SVGEGT.

This sequence joins TRBV6-5 and TRBJ2-7, with a weak D call TRBD1 (5 bases). The germline CDR1 and CDR2 sequences are MNHEY and SVGAGI. CDR3 length: 14 residues. Trimming removed 7 bases from V and 3 bases from J, with 16 bases in between. In DNA form, the CDR3 reads TGTGCCAGCAAAATGGGGCCAGGGATCTACGAGCAGTACTTC. As protein: CASKMGPGIYEQYF.

This clone was recorded only once. The rearrangement links TRBV19 to TRBJ1-5; possibly TRBD1 for D (5 bases). CDR3 length: 14 amino acids. Germline CDR1 is LNHDA and CDR2 is SQIVND (reference sequence). Trimming shortened V by 3 bases and J by 7 bases, and 13 bases separated the two germline ends. The CDR3 DNA follows: TGTGCCAGTAGTATGCGAGACAGTGGACAGCCCCAGCATTTT. Amino acid sequence: CASSMRDSGQPQHF.

The chain combines TRBV5-1 with TRBJ2-7; D is possibly TRBD2 (6 bases). CDR1 is SGHRS and CDR2 is YFSETQ in the germline V gene. Trimming removed 4 bases at V and 9 bases at J, with 26 bases between. The CDR3 spans 16 residues. The CDR3 DNA follows: TGCGCCAGCAGCAGGGGCGGGACGGGCGCCGAAAGGGTGCAGTACTTC. The encoded protein is CASSRGGTGAERVQYF.

The chain carries TRBV5-1 and TRBJ2-7, with TRBD1 as a possible D gene (5 bases). The CDR3 totals 17 residues. Looked up from germline, CDR1 is SGHRS and CDR2 is YFSETQ. The ends were cut back, 0 bases at V and 2 bases at J, with 18 bases in the middle. This chain's CDR3 is CASSLGLAGRNPYEQYF. CDR3 DNA sequence: TGCGCCAGCAGCTTGGGTTTGGCAGGGCGCAATCCCTACGAGCAGTACTTC.

V gene TRBV19 combines with J gene TRBJ1-6, with 7 nucleotides matching TRBD1. J lost 0 bases, V lost 6 bases, and 5 bases had no gene match. CDR1 and CDR2 (germline): LNHDA, SQIVND (reference sequence). This CDR3 is built from 16 residues. The CDR3 sequence: CASRETGSSYNSPLHF. CDR3 bases: TGTGCCAGTAGAGAGACAGGGAGCTCCTATAATTCACCCCTCCACTTT.

The V gene is TRBV10-3, the J gene TRBJ2-5, with D possibly matching TRBD2 (6 bases). Germline CDR1 is ENHRY and CDR2 is SYGVKD. Trimming left V 6 bases short and J 2 bases short, with 13 bases between. The CDR3 is made up of 14 amino acids. In DNA, the CDR3 is TGTGCCATCAGCCTAGGAGGGGTTCAAGAGACCCAGTACTTC. This gives the protein CAISLGGVQETQYF.

The CDR3, as DNA: TGTGCCAGCAGCCAGTACAGGGGAAAGAATGGCTACACCTTC. This sequence encodes CASSQYRGKNGYTF. V usage is TRBV7-6 and J usage is TRBJ1-2; 7 nucleotides agree with TRBD1. Germline values: CDR1 SGHVS, CDR2 FNYEAQ. The CDR3 length is 14 residues. Trimming removed 5 bases from V and 6 bases from J; junction bases left unmatched: 9.